These 27 T cell receptor beta chains share one sample of origin, sequenced in a study of early T cells in non-severe SARS-CoV-2 infection. A single record per CDR3 protein comes from TCRdb applying MiXCR to the 5' RACE reads. Of roughly 34,000 distinct CDR3 sequences in the sample, 6% to 7.5% were seen once. Here the sequenced sample was whole blood, taken at baseline. These receptors all come from an adult who was a healthcare worker with PCR-confirmed SARS-CoV-2 infection or an uninfected control (not recorded which).

The rearrangement uses TRBV12-3 or TRBV12-4 and TRBJ2-7; a possible D gene is TRBD2 (6 bases). Trimming cost V 3 bases and J 6 bases, with 9 bases left between them. The CDR3 sequence is 12 residues long. The CDR3 reads CASSFGGGEQYF. As DNA, the CDR3 is TGTGCCAGCAGTTTTGGGGGAGGCGAGCAGTACTTC.

This clonotype has at least ten counts. V gene TRBV6-2 or TRBV6-3 combines with J gene TRBJ1-1; D not certain. Germline lookup yields CDR1 MNHEY and CDR2 SVGEGT. Trimming took off 6 bases at V and 0 bases at J, with 8 bases between the two ends. This CDR3 is built from 13 residues. Here the CDR3 DNA reads TGTGCCAGCAGGCGGATTTTGAACACTGAAGCTTTCTTT. Its translation: CASRRILNTEAFF.

The chain is built from TRBV24-1 and TRBJ1-1; D remains ambiguous. V was trimmed by 3 bases and J by 0 bases, leaving 1 base between them. This CDR3 has 12 residues. Germline-derived CDR1 and CDR2 are KGHDR and SFDVKD. The CDR3 DNA reads TGTGCCACCAGTGATATGAACACTGAAGCTTTCTTT. This sequence encodes CATSDMNTEAFF.

The chain has TRBV5-6 and TRBJ1-1; D call uncertain. V dropped 4 bases and J dropped 0 bases, with 16 bases sitting between them. The CDR3 is made up of 16 amino acids. Germline CDR1 reads SGHDT; CDR2 reads YYEEEE. CDR3 in DNA: TGTGCCAGCAGCGCAGAAACCCAGAACATGAACACTGAAGCTTTCTTT. Protein sequence: CASSAETQNMNTEAFF.

This clonotype has only a few counts. The V gene is TRBV7-9, the J gene TRBJ1-2; D is undetermined. Germline V gene sequence: CDR1 SEHNR, CDR2 FQNEAQ (reference sequence). V was shortened by 0 bases and J by 5 bases, with 7 bases between the two germline ends. This CDR3 spans 13 amino acids. In nucleotides, the CDR3 is TGTGCCAGCAGCTTAGCGGTCCCGTATGGCTACACCTTC. Translation gives CASSLAVPYGYTF.

Ten or more counts support this clonotype. The V gene is TRBV12-3 or TRBV12-4, the J gene TRBJ2-5, with 14 bases lining up with TRBD2. V was clipped by 6 bases and J by 5 bases; unmatched bases: 8. This CDR3 has 16 residues. The CDR3 DNA follows: TGTGCCAGCAGGGGAGGGACTAGCGGGAGTCAGGAGACCCAGTACTTC. It specifies CASRGGTSGSQETQYF.

This clonotype was counted between two and nine times. The chain combines TRBV28 with TRBJ1-1, with no clear D. The CDR3 covers 14 residues. V was shortened by 7 bases and J by 5 bases, with 17 bases between the two germline ends. CDR1 is MDHEN, CDR2 SYDVKM, per germline. The CDR3 sequence is CASNVQVLGTEAFF. CDR3 nucleotide sequence: TGTGCCAGCAATGTTCAGGTCCTGGGGACTGAAGCTTTCTTT.

This chain uses TRBV14 with TRBJ1-2; D not resolved. The V and J ends lost 5 bases and 8 bases respectively, with 12 bases between them. Germline V lookup: CDR1 SGHDN, CDR2 FVKESK. The CDR3 loop spans 12 amino acids. As DNA, the CDR3 is TGTGCCAGCAGCACACCTACGGGGGGCTACACCTTC. Translating it yields CASSTPTGGYTF.

This clonotype showed up many times. The V gene is TRBV18, the J gene TRBJ2-3, with D unclear. The CDR3 spans 12 residues. The V end was cut by 2 bases, the J end by 2 bases, with 2 bases between. Germline CDR1 KGHSH, CDR2 LQKENI. The DNA for the CDR3 is TGTGCCAGCTCACCAGACACAGATACGCAGTATTTT. Residues: CASSPDTDTQYF.

The chain links TRBV6-2 or TRBV6-3 to TRBJ1-1, with a weak D call TRBD1 (5 bases). Between the trimmed V and J ends, which lost 8 bases and 1 base, there was a span of 8 bases. The CDR3 sequence is 12 residues long. The germline V gene encodes CDR1 MNHEY and CDR2 SVGEGT. CDR3 DNA sequence: TGTGCCAGCGTAACAGGGAACACTGAAGCTTTCTTT. This sequence encodes CASVTGNTEAFF.

This clonotype was seen ten or more times. The V gene is TRBV11-2, the J gene TRBJ1-1; weak D call: TRBD1 (5 bases). The CDR3 contains 14 residues. CDR1 SGHAT and CDR2 FQNNGV come from the germline V gene. Trimming cost V 7 bases and J 7 bases, with 19 bases left between them. CDR3 coding DNA: TGTGCCAGCACCACCCCTAGAGGGGCCTTTGAAGCTTTCTTT. Translation: CASTTPRGAFEAFF. Full variable domain (rest looked up from reference TRBV11-2 and TRBJ1-1): EAGVAQSPRYKIIEKRQSVAFWCNPISGHATLYWYQQILGQGPKLLIQFQNNGVVDDSQLPKDRFSAERLKGVDSTLKIQPAKLEDSAVYLCASTTPRGAFEAFFGQGTRLTVV.

At least ten counts were recorded for this clonotype. The chain recombines TRBV7-9 with TRBJ2-1, with D maybe TRBD2 (6 bases). V lost 4 bases and J lost 4, with 11 bases in between. CDR1 is SEHNR and CDR2 is FQNEAQ in the germline V gene (reference sequence). The CDR3 covers 14 residues. This chain's CDR3 is CASSSRGGYNEQFF. CDR3 bases: TGTGCCAGCAGCTCTAGGGGAGGATACAATGAGCAGTTCTTC.

In this sample, this clonotype turned up a few times. The chain combines TRBV20-1 with TRBJ2-2; D perhaps matches TRBD2 (6 bases). CDR1 DFQATT and CDR2 SNEGSKA come from the germline V gene (reference sequence). Trimming stripped 3 bases from V and 6 bases from J, with 11 bases between. CDR3 size: 13 residues. The CDR3 loop reads CSASGSVSGELFF. DNA for the CDR3: TGCAGTGCTAGCGGGAGTGTCTCCGGGGAGCTGTTTTTT.

This chain uses TRBV27 with TRBJ1-1; D gene ambiguous. V shed 4 bases and J shed 1 base, with 10 bases lying between them. The CDR3 sequence is 14 residues long. Looked up from germline, CDR1 is MNHEY and CDR2 is SMNVEV (reference sequence). DNA of the CDR3: TGTGCCAGCAGTTATCTTACAGAGAACACTGAAGCTTTCTTT. Encoded protein: CASSYLTENTEAFF.

This clonotype was recorded a few times. The chain couples TRBV10-3 to TRBJ1-1; 9 nucleotides match TRBD1. CDR3 length: 12 residues. Germline V CDR1 and CDR2: ENHRY, SYGVKD. V was clipped by 4 bases and J by 6 bases; unmatched bases: 0. CDR3 bases: TGTGCCATCAGTGGACAGGGGGCTGAAGCTTTCTTT. Residues: CAISGQGAEAFF.

The chain links TRBV2 to TRBJ2-7; D is perhaps TRBD2 (5 bases). Germline CDR1 reads SNHLY; CDR2 reads FYNNEI. The CDR3 covers 13 residues. Trimming took off 7 bases at V and 3 bases at J, with 13 bases between the two ends. The CDR3 loop reads CASTGLNIYEQYF. CDR3 coding DNA: TGTGCCAGCACCGGACTTAACATCTACGAGCAGTACTTC.

This clonotype occurred a few times. The V gene is TRBV6-2 or TRBV6-3, the J gene TRBJ2-1, with D uncertain. V lost 4 bases, J lost 10 bases, and 5 bases lay in between. In germline, CDR1 is MNHEY, CDR2 SVGEGT. The CDR3 runs to 10 residues. The CDR3 protein is CASSWPEQFF. In DNA, the CDR3 is TGTGCCAGCAGTTGGCCAGAGCAGTTCTTC.

The chain uses TRBV5-1 and TRBJ1-1, with 7 bases identical to TRBD1. V trimming: 2 bases; J trimming: 10 bases; junction bases outside the gene matches: 8. The CDR3 runs to 13 residues. Germline values: CDR1 SGHRS, CDR2 YFSETQ. The DNA for the CDR3 is TGCGCCAGCAGCTTCACAGGGGATGTAGGAGCTTTCTTT. It is translated as CASSFTGDVGAFF.

This clonotype was seen only a few times. V is TRBV19 and J is TRBJ2-7; D unresolved. V shed 0 bases and J shed 1 base, with 16 bases lying between them. Germline lookup yields CDR1 LNHDA and CDR2 SQIVND (reference sequence). This CDR3 region has 17 residues. CDR3 amino acids: CASSIDRKGNPSYEQYF. CDR3 in DNA: TGTGCCAGTAGTATAGATCGCAAAGGCAATCCTTCCTACGAGCAGTACTTC.

This clonotype qualifies as medium-sized. The chain combines TRBV7-9 with TRBJ2-5, with unresolved D. Trimming removed 5 bases at V and 2 bases at J, with 3 bases between. CDR1 is SEHNR, CDR2 FQNEAQ, per germline (reference sequence). This CDR3 has 11 residues. The CDR3 spells CASSHQETQYF. CDR3 coding DNA: TGTGCCAGCAGCCATCAAGAGACCCAGTACTTC.

Relative to its sample, this clonotype is hyperexpanded. The chain couples TRBV20-1 to TRBJ2-2; D remains unclear. Trimming pared 0 bases from V and 3 bases from J, leaving 11 bases between. CDR1 DFQATT and CDR2 SNEGSKA come from the germline V gene (reference sequence). The CDR3 is made up of 15 amino acids. Here the CDR3 DNA reads TGCAGTGCTAGAGATGTAGGGCCTGACACCGGGGAGCTGTTTTTT. As protein: CSARDVGPDTGELFF.

At least ten counts were recorded for this clonotype. The chain recombines TRBV28 with TRBJ1-1; maybe TRBD1 (6 bases). V was shortened by 6 bases and J by 4 bases, with 15 bases between the two germline ends. Germline assignment: CDR1 MDHEN and CDR2 SYDVKM. This CDR3 spans 14 amino acids. CDR3 sequence (DNA): TGTGCCAGCAGGCCCCTAGGGGGGACCACTGAAGCTTTCTTT. It encodes CASRPLGGTTEAFF.

This clonotype was detected a few times. V usage is TRBV19 and J usage is TRBJ2-3, with D possibly being TRBD2 (6 bases). The CDR3 contains 14 residues. CDR1 and CDR2 (germline): LNHDA, SQIVND (reference sequence). Between the trimmed V and J ends, which lost 6 bases and 0 bases, there was a span of 10 bases. The CDR3 sequence: CASRTAGSTDTQYF. The CDR3 nucleotides read TGTGCCAGTAGGACGGCGGGAAGCACAGATACGCAGTATTTT. The full variable domain, rest sourced from reference TRBV19 and TRBJ2-3, is DGGITQSPKYLFRKEGQNVTLSCEQNLNHDAMYWYRQDPGQGLRLIYYSQIVNDFQKGDIAEGYSVSREKKESFPLTVTSAQKNPTAFYLCASRTAGSTDTQYFGPGTRLTVL.

This clonotype was counted a few times. The chain recombines TRBV20-1 with TRBJ2-7; D not resolved. The germline V gene has CDR1 DFQATT and CDR2 SNEGSKA (reference sequence). Trimming took off 2 bases at V and 11 bases at J, with 10 bases between the two ends. The length of the CDR3 is 10 residues. The CDR3 region has the DNA TGCAGTGCTAGAACAAGCGCAGAGTACTTC. It specifies CSARTSAEYF.

This clonotype has at least ten counts. This chain uses TRBV11-2 with TRBJ1-6, with 8 bases that match TRBD1. Germline loops: CDR1 SGHAT, CDR2 FQNNGV. This CDR3 is 14 amino acids long. Germline trimming cut 4 bases from V and 8 bases from J; bases unmatched to any gene: 4. The CDR3 sequence is CASSSTGVDSPLHF. The CDR3 DNA is TGTGCCAGCAGCTCGACAGGGGTGGATTCACCCCTCCACTTT.

There are a few counts of this clonotype. V usage is TRBV12-3 or TRBV12-4 and J usage is TRBJ2-2; tentative D call: TRBD2 (6 bases). The CDR3 sequence is 14 residues long. V shed 7 bases and J shed 4 bases, with 13 bases lying between them. This CDR3 is CASILSGSTGELFF. CDR3 nucleotide sequence: TGTGCCAGCATTCTATCCGGGAGCACCGGGGAGCTGTTTTTT.

This clonotype was picked up many times. This chain uses TRBV4-3 with TRBJ2-5; D call uncertain. V was clipped by 0 bases and J by 5 bases, with 10 bases between them. Germline V CDR1 and CDR2: LGHNA, YSLEER. The CDR3 runs to 14 residues. CDR3 region: CASSQEIFGETQYF. In DNA form, the CDR3 reads TGCGCCAGCAGCCAAGAGATTTTTGGGGAGACCCAGTACTTC.